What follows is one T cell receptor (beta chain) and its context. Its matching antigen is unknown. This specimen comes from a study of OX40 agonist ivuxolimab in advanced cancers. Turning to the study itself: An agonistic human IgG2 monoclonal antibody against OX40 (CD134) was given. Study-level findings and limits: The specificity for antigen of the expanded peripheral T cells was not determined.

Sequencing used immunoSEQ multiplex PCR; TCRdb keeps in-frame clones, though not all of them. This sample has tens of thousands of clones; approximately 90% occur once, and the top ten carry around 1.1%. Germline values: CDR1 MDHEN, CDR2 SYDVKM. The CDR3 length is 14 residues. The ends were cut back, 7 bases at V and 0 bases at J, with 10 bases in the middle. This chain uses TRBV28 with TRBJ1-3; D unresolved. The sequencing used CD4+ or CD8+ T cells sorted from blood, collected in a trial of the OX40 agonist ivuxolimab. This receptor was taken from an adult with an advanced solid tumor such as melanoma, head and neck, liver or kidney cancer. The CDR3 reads CASNTGNSGNTIYF. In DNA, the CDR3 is TGTGCCAGCAACACTGGGAACTCTGGAAACACCATATATTTT.